The present TCR beta chain was sequenced within a study of T cells after posttransplantation cyclophosphamide. Remarks on this clone: Its antigen is as yet unknown.

Whole-study results and caveats: Recipient CMV seropositivity and CMV reactivation strongly tracked TRB clonality.

Cells defined as naive were viable CD3+CD4+ or CD3+CD8+ and CCR7+CD45RA+CD45RO-CD95-CD27+CD28+. The CDR3 covers 15 residues. Losses at the gene ends were 5 bases for V and 4 bases for J; bases not matched to a gene: 8. Germline loops: CDR1 SEHNR, CDR2 FQNEAQ (reference sequence). Here immunoSEQ multiplex PCR was the method, and the copy in TCRdb shows in-frame clones only, minus some. The sample holds some 20,000 clones, under 99% seen once. The genes are TRBV7-9 and TRBJ2-5; 9 nucleotides align to TRBD2. The sample comprised naive CD4+ T cells sorted from PBMCs. The clonotype originates from a man aged 40-55 years in good health, CMV-negative, and a related stem cell transplant donor. CDR3 nucleotide sequence: TGTGCCAGCAGCCGTAGCGGGAGTGTGGGAGAGACCCAGTACTTC. Translating it yields CASSRSGSVGETQYF. Full variable domain (rest looked up from reference TRBV7-9 and TRBJ2-5): DTGVSQNPRHKITKRGQNVTFRCDPISEHNRLYWYRQTLGQGPEFLTYFQNEAQLEKSRLLSDRFSAERPKGSFSTLEIQRTEQGDSAMYLCASSRSGSVGETQYFGPGTRLLVL.